Below, 21 T cell receptor beta chains from the same sample are listed, as sequenced in a study of CD8 T cells in ankylosing spondylitis. TCRdb re-called the 5' RACE reads with MiXCR, one entry per CDR3 protein. The profile shows under 400,000 distinct CDR3 sequences, roughly 10% of them singletons. The sequencing sample was made of blood, either unsorted or a sorted T cell fraction (not recorded which). These receptors were obtained from a female donor with ankylosing spondylitis or in good health (not recorded which).

This clonotype came up a few times. The J gene is TRBJ2-3, the V gene TRBV12-3 or TRBV12-4; D call uncertain. The CDR3 spans 14 residues. Trimming took off 5 bases at V and 2 bases at J, with 11 bases between the two ends. CDR3 DNA: TGTGCCAGCAGTCTCTTCAGCATCACAGATACGCAGTATTTT. Its protein is CASSLFSITDTQYF.

This clonotype was counted at least ten times. The chain is built from TRBV7-9 and TRBJ1-2, with TRBD1 identical over 8 bases. V trimming: 3 bases; J trimming: 0 bases; junction bases outside the gene matches: 6. Germline V gives CDR1 SEHNR, CDR2 FQNEAQ (reference sequence). The CDR3 has 16 amino acids. CDR3 sequence: CASSFGTGAPNYGYTF. CDR3 sequence (DNA): TGTGCCAGCAGCTTTGGGACAGGAGCCCCTAACTATGGCTACACCTTC.

This clonotype has a handful of counts. The rearrangement links TRBV5-1 to TRBJ2-3; 7 bases map to TRBD1. This CDR3 has 15 residues. The germline V gene has CDR1 SGHRS and CDR2 YFSETQ. J was trimmed by 3 bases and V by 4 bases; bases with no gene match: 8. For the CDR3, the DNA is TGCGCCAGCAGCCCGGCCGGACAGGAAACAGATACGCAGTATTTT. Its protein product is CASSPAGQETDTQYF.

In its sample, this clonotype was seen a few times. The V and J genes are TRBV5-1 and TRBJ1-2; D is possibly TRBD1 (6 bases). V lost 2 bases and J lost 7, with 18 bases in between. The germline gives CDR1 SGHRS, CDR2 YFSETQ. The CDR3 is 15 residues long. The CDR3 protein is CASSFSPGAAPGYTF. For the CDR3, the DNA is TGCGCCAGCAGCTTTTCCCCGGGGGCTGCTCCTGGCTACACCTTC.

This clonotype was picked up many times. The J gene is TRBJ1-1, the V gene TRBV7-9, with D possibly matching TRBD1 (6 bases). Trimming took off 4 bases at V and 1 base at J, with 16 bases between the two ends. The CDR3 runs 16 residues. Germline lookup yields CDR1 SEHNR and CDR2 FQNEAQ (reference sequence). The CDR3 nucleotides read TGTGCCAGCAGCTCTGGAGGGGGGCGAAGGAACACTGAAGCTTTCTTT. Amino acids: CASSSGGGRRNTEAFF.

There are many counts of this clonotype. The chain carries TRBV6-2 or TRBV6-3 and TRBJ2-3; no definite D call. The CDR3 contains 16 residues. In germline, CDR1 is MNHEY, CDR2 SVGEGT. Trimming cost V 2 bases and J 0 bases, with 12 bases left between them. CDR3 region: CASSYRLSTSTDTQYF. The CDR3 DNA reads TGTGCCAGCAGTTACCGACTCTCCACAAGCACAGATACGCAGTATTTT.

This clonotype was detected only a few times. J is TRBJ2-3 and V is TRBV29-1; 7 positions match TRBD2. The CDR3 runs to 16 residues. The germline gives CDR1 SQVTM, CDR2 ANQGSEA. J gave up 1 base and V 7 bases, and 14 bases lay outside the gene matches. The CDR3 sequence is CSAELGRATRTDTQYF. CDR3 nucleotides: TGCAGCGCCGAGCTGGGGAGGGCAACCCGCACAGATACGCAGTATTTT.

A few counts support this clonotype. This chain connects TRBV5-1 to TRBJ2-7; 7 nucleotides align to TRBD1. CDR3 length equals 14 residues. Germline CDR1 is SGHRS and CDR2 is YFSETQ. The V gene end was trimmed by 4 bases and the J gene end by 6 bases; junction bases not matched to a gene: 10. The CDR3 region is CASSQRQGLGEQYF. DNA of the CDR3: TGCGCCAGCAGCCAGAGACAGGGTCTGGGCGAGCAGTACTTC. The variable domain in full, completed from reference TRBV5-1 and TRBJ2-7, reads KAGVTQTPRYLIKTRGQQVTLSCSPISGHRSVSWYQQTPGQGLQFLFEYFSETQRNKGNFPGRFSGRQFSNSRSEMNVSTLELGDSALYLCASSQRQGLGEQYFGPGTRLTVT.

The chain employs TRBV18 and TRBJ1-5, with 7 bases lining up with TRBD1. With 3 bases clipped from V and 4 bases from J, the junction kept 6 bases outside the gene matches. Germline V gene lookup returns CDR1 KGHSH and CDR2 LQKENI. The CDR3 contains 15 residues. DNA for the CDR3: TGTGCCAGCTCACCGCAGGGGGGATTTAATCAGCCCCAGCATTTT. Its translation: CASSPQGGFNQPQHF. The full variable domain, in which reference TRBV18 and TRBJ1-5 provide the parts outside the CDR3, is NAGVMQNPRHLVRRRGQEARLRCSPMKGHSHVYWYRQLPEEGLKFMVYLQKENIIDESGMPKERFSAEFPKEGPSILRIQQVVRGDSAAYFCASSPQGGFNQPQHFGDGTRLSIL.

The V and J genes are TRBV4-1 and TRBJ2-2, with no clear D. Per germline, CDR1 MGHRA and CDR2 YSYEKL. The CDR3 totals 14 residues. Trimming cost V 0 bases and J 6 bases, with 8 bases left between them. The CDR3 is CASSQDKGAGELFF. In DNA, the CDR3 is TGCGCCAGCAGCCAAGATAAAGGAGCCGGGGAGCTGTTTTTT.

This clonotype was detected ten times or more. The J gene is TRBJ1-3, the V gene TRBV12-3 or TRBV12-4, with a tentative D call TRBD1 (6 bases). The CDR3 extends over 16 amino acids. V lost 2 bases and J lost 0, with 11 bases in between. The CDR3 nucleotides are TGTGCCAGCAGTTTACAAGGGGGAACCTCTGGAAACACCATATATTTT. Its translation: CASSLQGGTSGNTIYF.

This clonotype turned up a few times. The J gene is TRBJ2-2, the V gene TRBV20-1; 13 nucleotides match TRBD2. Trimming removed 1 base from V and 2 bases from J; junction bases left unmatched: 13. Germline loops: CDR1 DFQATT, CDR2 SNEGSKA (reference sequence). This CDR3 is built from 20 residues. The CDR3 nucleotides read TGCAGTGCTAGAGGACTAGCGGGAGGCCCCCGACGCACTAACACCGGGGAGCTGTTTTTT. Translated: CSARGLAGGPRRTNTGELFF.

Concerning this clonotype itself: A read error is possible here, since a much larger clone lies one base away. The chain is built from TRBV3-1 and TRBJ2-3; possibly TRBD1 for D (5 bases). Per germline, CDR1 LGHDT and CDR2 YNNKEL (reference sequence). The CDR3 has 14 residues. The CDR3 nucleotides are TGTGCCAGCAGCACCCCTGCGACAGTAGATACGCCGTATTTT. Protein sequence: CASSTPATVDTPYF.

This clonotype was observed many times. This chain links TRBV20-1 with TRBJ1-2; 9 positions match TRBD1. J was trimmed by 7 bases and V by 3 bases; bases with no gene match: 9. The germline gives CDR1 DFQATT, CDR2 SNEGSKA (reference sequence). The CDR3 loop spans 14 amino acids. The CDR3 DNA sequence: TGCAGTGCTAGTGACAGGGGGAGTTCGGTTGGCTACACCTTC. Encoded protein: CSASDRGSSVGYTF.

The rearrangement uses TRBV7-8 and TRBJ2-3, with D possibly being TRBD2 (5 bases). In germline, CDR1 is SGHVS, CDR2 FQNEAQ. This CDR3 has 14 residues. V was clipped by 1 base and J by 4 bases, with 9 bases between them. CDR3 amino acids: CASSLEPGSDTQYF. The CDR3 DNA follows: TGTGCCAGCAGCTTAGAACCGGGGTCAGATACGCAGTATTTT. Drawing the rest from reference TRBV7-8 and TRBJ2-3, the complete variable domain is GAGVSQSPRYKVAKRGQDVALRCDPISGHVSLFWYQQALGQGPEFLTYFQNEAQLDKSGLPSDRFFAERPEGSVSTLKIQRTQQEDSAVYLCASSLEPGSDTQYFGPGTRLTVL.

Ten or more counts support this clonotype. V usage is TRBV7-8 and J usage is TRBJ1-1; 7 bases fit TRBD1. V lost 3 bases, J lost 1 base, and 2 bases stayed unmatched. Looked up from germline, CDR1 is SGHVS and CDR2 is FQNEAQ. This CDR3 spans 14 amino acids. As DNA, the CDR3 is TGTGCCAGCAGCTTCCGGGACAGGAACACTGAAGCTTTCTTT. Translation gives CASSFRDRNTEAFF. Full variable domain (missing parts from reference TRBV7-8 and TRBJ1-1): GAGVSQSPRYKVAKRGQDVALRCDPISGHVSLFWYQQALGQGPEFLTYFQNEAQLDKSGLPSDRFFAERPEGSVSTLKIQRTQQEDSAVYLCASSFRDRNTEAFFGQGTRLTVV.

The CDR3 loop is CASSQELGTSIYEQYF. CDR3 nucleotides: TGCGCCAGCAGCCAGGAACTGGGGACTTCAATCTACGAGCAGTACTTC. The chain employs TRBV4-1 and TRBJ2-7, with a possible D match to TRBD2 (6 bases). Trimming stripped 3 bases from V and 3 bases from J, with 18 bases between. There are 16 residues in the CDR3. Germline CDR1 reads MGHRA; CDR2 reads YSYEKL.

This clonotype has at least ten counts. V is TRBV20-1 and J is TRBJ1-2; maybe TRBD1 (5 bases). This CDR3 contains 11 residues. CDR1 is DFQATT and CDR2 is SNEGSKA in the germline V gene (reference sequence). The germline V and J ends were trimmed by 7 bases and 8 bases, with 14 bases remaining between them. CDR3 bases: TGCAGTGTTTTTGATACAGGAGGCTACACCTTC. Its translation is CSVFDTGGYTF.

There are many counts of this clonotype. The chain carries TRBV5-1 and TRBJ1-1; D is unresolved. Germline V gene data show CDR1 as SGHRS and CDR2 as YFSETQ. The CDR3 loop spans 15 amino acids. Trimming cost V 1 base and J 0 bases, with 10 bases left between them. The CDR3: CASSLSREVNTEAFF. The DNA for the CDR3 is TGCGCCAGCAGCTTGTCCCGGGAGGTGAACACTGAAGCTTTCTTT.

The chain has TRBV20-1 and TRBJ2-1; 13 bases match TRBD2. In germline, CDR1 is DFQATT, CDR2 SNEGSKA (reference sequence). V was clipped by 5 bases and J by 4 bases; unmatched bases: 8. The CDR3 sequence is 16 residues long. The CDR3 protein is CSAGPGTSGEYNEQFF. CDR3 in DNA: TGCAGTGCTGGCCCCGGGACTAGCGGGGAATACAATGAGCAGTTCTTC.

This clonotype was detected only a few times. The V and J genes are TRBV7-9 and TRBJ1-6; a weak D match, TRBD1 (5 bases). The CDR3 extends over 17 amino acids. V was trimmed by 5 bases and J by 7 bases, leaving 21 bases between them. The germline gives CDR1 SEHNR, CDR2 FQNEAQ (reference sequence). CDR3 protein: CASSPGGSVTVNSPLHF. The CDR3 DNA reads TGTGCCAGCAGCCCGGGGGGGTCAGTCACGGTCAATTCACCCCTCCACTTT.